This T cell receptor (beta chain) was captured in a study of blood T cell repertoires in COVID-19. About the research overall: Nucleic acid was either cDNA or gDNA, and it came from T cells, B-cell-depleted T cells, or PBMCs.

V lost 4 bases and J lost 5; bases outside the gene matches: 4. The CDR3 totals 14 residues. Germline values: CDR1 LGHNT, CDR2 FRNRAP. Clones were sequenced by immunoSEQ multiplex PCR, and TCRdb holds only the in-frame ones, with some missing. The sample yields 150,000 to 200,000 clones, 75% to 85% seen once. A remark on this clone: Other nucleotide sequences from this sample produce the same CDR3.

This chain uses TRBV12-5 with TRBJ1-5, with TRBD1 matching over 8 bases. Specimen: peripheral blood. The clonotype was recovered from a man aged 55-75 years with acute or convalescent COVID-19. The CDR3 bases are TGTGCTAGTGGTTCCGACAGGGGCGATCAGCCCCAGCATTTT. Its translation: CASGSDRGDQPQHF.